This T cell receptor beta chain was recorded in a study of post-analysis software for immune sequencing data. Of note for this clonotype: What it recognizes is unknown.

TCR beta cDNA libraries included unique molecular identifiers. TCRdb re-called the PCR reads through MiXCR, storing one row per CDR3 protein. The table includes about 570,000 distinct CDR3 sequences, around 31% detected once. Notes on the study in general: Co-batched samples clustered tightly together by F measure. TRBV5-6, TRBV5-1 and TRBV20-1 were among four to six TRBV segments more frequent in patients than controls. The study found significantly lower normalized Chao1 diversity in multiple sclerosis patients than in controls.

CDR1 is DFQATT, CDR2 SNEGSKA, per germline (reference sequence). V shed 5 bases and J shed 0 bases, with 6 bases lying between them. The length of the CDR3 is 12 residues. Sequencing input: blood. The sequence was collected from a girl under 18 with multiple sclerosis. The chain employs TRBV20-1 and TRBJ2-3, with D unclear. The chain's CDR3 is CSAGSSTDTQYF. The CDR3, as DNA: TGCAGTGCTGGTAGTAGCACAGATACGCAGTATTTT.